Presented here are 18 T cell receptor beta chains from one specimen sequenced in a study of response to subunit inactivated influenza vaccine. TCRdb passed the RT-PCR reads through MiXCR, listing each CDR3 protein once. The data show approximately 250,000 distinct CDR3 sequences, roughly an eighth seen once. Sequenced material: non-naive T cells sorted from PBMCs, taken around 14 days before vaccination. Source of these receptors: a man aged 45-65 years who received an inactivated influenza vaccine.

The V and J genes are TRBV20-1 and TRBJ2-3, with 8 bases fitting TRBD1. Germline assignment: CDR1 DFQATT and CDR2 SNEGSKA (reference sequence). The CDR3 sequence is 14 residues long. With V trimmed by 4 bases and J by 3 bases, 6 bases remained unmatched. CDR3 sequence: CSANSRTGTDTQYF. The CDR3 DNA is TGCAGTGCTAACTCCCGGACAGGGACAGATACGCAGTATTTT.

This clonotype was counted a few times. This rearrangement joins TRBV25-1 to TRBJ2-1, with a weak D call TRBD1 (6 bases). There are 15 residues in the CDR3. Between the trimmed V and J ends, which lost 4 bases and 4 bases, there was a span of 14 bases. The germline gives CDR1 MGHDK, CDR2 SYGVNS. DNA for the CDR3: TGTGCCAGCAGTGTTGGACAGAGGAAATACAATGAGCAGTTCTTC. Its protein product is CASSVGQRKYNEQFF. The complete variable domain, with remaining parts taken from reference TRBV25-1 and TRBJ2-1, reads EADIYQTPRYLVIGTGKKITLECSQTMGHDKMYWYQQDPGMELHLIHYSYGVNSTEKGDLSSESTVSRIRTEHFPLTLESARPSHTSQYLCASSVGQRKYNEQFFGPGTRLTVL.

This clonotype was detected only a few times. V gene TRBV4-1 combines with J gene TRBJ2-2; TRBD2 matches at 13 bases. The germline CDR1 and CDR2 sequences are MGHRA and YSYEKL. Trimming took 0 bases from V and 6 from J; bases not matched to a gene: 7. The CDR3 is 18 residues long. The CDR3 loop reads CASSQDPRTSGGSGELFF. CDR3 sequence (DNA): TGCGCCAGCAGCCAAGATCCCAGGACTAGCGGGGGATCCGGGGAGCTGTTTTTT.

This clonotype was detected only a few times. The chain combines TRBV11-2 with TRBJ2-3; either TRBD1 or TRBD2 may supply D (7 bases each). The CDR3 contains 17 residues. In germline, CDR1 is SGHAT, CDR2 FQNNGV. Between the trimmed V and J ends, which lost 5 bases and 2 bases, there was a span of 20 bases. The CDR3 here is CASSRGGGSLITDTQYF. In DNA form, the CDR3 reads TGTGCCAGCAGCCGAGGGGGCGGGAGTCTCATCACAGATACGCAGTATTTT.

Many counts were recorded for this clonotype. This sequence joins TRBV27 and TRBJ2-5, with a weak D call TRBD1 (6 bases). V lost 6 bases, J lost 7 bases, and 18 bases lay in between. The CDR3 runs 14 residues. Germline loops: CDR1 MNHEY, CDR2 SMNVEV (reference sequence). DNA of the CDR3: TGTGCCAGCAGAGGAGGCAGGGGAAGGGGGACCCAGTACTTC. Protein: CASRGGRGRGTQYF.

The genes are TRBV6-1 and TRBJ2-6; possible D gene TRBD2, 6 bases. The CDR3 is made up of 15 amino acids. Trimming removed 7 bases at V and 5 bases at J, with 15 bases between. CDR1 and CDR2 from the germline V gene are MNHNS and SASEGT. The CDR3 protein is CASTQVGGRANVLTF. CDR3 sequence (DNA): TGTGCCAGCACCCAGGTCGGGGGTAGGGCCAACGTCCTGACTTTC.

The chain links TRBV5-4 to TRBJ2-2; no reliable D call. Trimming shortened V by 4 bases and J by 0 bases, and 10 bases separated the two germline ends. The germline CDR1 and CDR2 sequences are SGHNT and YYREEE (reference sequence). The CDR3 runs to 15 residues. The CDR3 loop is CASSAPHPNTGELFF. The CDR3 nucleotides are TGTGCCAGCAGCGCCCCCCACCCGAACACCGGGGAGCTGTTTTTT.

V and J are TRBV12-3 or TRBV12-4 and TRBJ2-2; 8 bases align to TRBD1. V was pared by 8 bases and J by 5 bases, with 7 bases of the junction left unmatched. There are 14 residues in the CDR3. The CDR3 here is CASRPGQATGELFF. The CDR3 DNA reads TGTGCCAGCCGACCGGGACAGGCAACCGGGGAGCTGTTTTTT.

This clonotype has only a few counts. The chain uses TRBV11-2 and TRBJ2-3; D gene uncertain. V was shortened by 5 bases and J by 7 bases, with 13 bases between the two germline ends. Germline assignment: CDR1 SGHAT and CDR2 FQNNGV. The CDR3 spans 13 residues. The CDR3 spells CASSPGPINTQYF. DNA of the CDR3: TGTGCCAGCAGCCCCGGGCCCATCAATACGCAGTATTTT.

This chain joins TRBV6-5 and TRBJ2-5; D is uncertain. V lost 2 bases and J lost 1, with 5 bases in between. Per germline, CDR1 MNHEY and CDR2 SVGAGI. The CDR3 extends over 13 amino acids. The CDR3 DNA is TGTGCCAGCAGTTACAAGGCCCAAGAGACCCAGTACTTC. It is translated as CASSYKAQETQYF.

This clonotype has only a few counts. V and J are TRBV7-2 and TRBJ1-4; possible D gene TRBD1, 6 bases. The CDR3 consists of 13 residues. Germline V gene data show CDR1 as SGHTA and CDR2 as FQGNSA. V lost 5 bases, J lost 13 bases, and 17 bases lay in between. The CDR3 region is CASSLHRGDTLFF. CDR3 nucleotides: TGTGCCAGCAGCCTACACAGAGGGGACACACTGTTTTTT.

The chain links TRBV24-1 to TRBJ1-1; D gene unclear. The ends were cut back, 2 bases at V and 5 bases at J, with 8 bases in the middle. This CDR3 is 13 amino acids long. Germline CDR1 and CDR2: KGHDR and SFDVKD. DNA of the CDR3: TGTGCCACCAGTGATTATCAGTGGACTGAAGCTTTCTTT. Amino acid sequence: CATSDYQWTEAFF.

This clonotype was observed a handful of times. The V call is TRBV7-2, the J call TRBJ1-3; D is perhaps TRBD1 (6 bases). CDR1 is SGHTA and CDR2 is FQGNSA in the germline V gene. Trimming stripped 3 bases from V and 2 bases from J, with 8 bases between. The CDR3 loop spans 14 amino acids. The CDR3 DNA reads TGTGCCAGCAGCTTCTACAGGGCTGGAAACACCATATATTTT. Amino acid sequence: CASSFYRAGNTIYF.

This clonotype was seen a few times. This sequence joins TRBV5-5 and TRBJ2-2; TRBD1 matches at 8 bases. The CDR3 is made up of 15 amino acids. The trim removed 3 bases at V and 6 bases at J, leaving 7 bases unmatched. Germline V CDR1 and CDR2: SGHKS, YYEKEE (reference sequence). CDR3 amino acids: CASSSRDRMAGELFF. CDR3 coding DNA: TGTGCCAGCAGCTCCCGGGACAGGATGGCCGGGGAGCTGTTTTTT.

The rearrangement uses TRBV2 and TRBJ2-5; 9 nucleotides match TRBD2. V lost 3 bases to trimming and J lost 4 bases; unmatched junction nucleotides: 6. The germline gives CDR1 SNHLY, CDR2 FYNNEI. The CDR3 runs 15 residues. The CDR3 nucleotides are TGTGCCAGCAGTGACCTCGCGGGGGGGCGAGAGACCCAGTACTTC. Translating it yields CASSDLAGGRETQYF.

The table lists this clonotype with a few counts. The chain couples TRBV7-9 to TRBJ2-3; D is unresolved. The CDR3 has 11 residues. Germline lookup yields CDR1 SEHNR and CDR2 FQNEAQ (reference sequence). The V end lost 11 bases, the J end lost 2 bases, and 8 bases lay between the germline ends. CDR3 DNA: TGTGCCGGCACTAACACAGATACGCAGTATTTT. Its protein product is CAGTNTDTQYF.

This clonotype occurred a few times. The rearrangement uses TRBV20-1 and TRBJ2-1, with 10 positions matching TRBD2. Per germline, CDR1 DFQATT and CDR2 SNEGSKA (reference sequence). J lost 6 bases, V lost 5 bases, and 10 bases had no gene match. The CDR3 totals 15 residues. The CDR3 DNA follows: TGCAGTGCTCGAACCGGGACTAGCGTCATCAATGAGCAGTTCTTC. Amino acids: CSARTGTSVINEQFF.

This clonotype was seen a few times. The V gene is TRBV28, the J gene TRBJ2-1; TRBD2 matches 9 bases. Germline trimming cut 3 bases from V and 9 bases from J; bases unmatched to any gene: 6. The CDR3 length is 14 residues. Germline-derived CDR1 and CDR2 are MDHEN and SYDVKM. The CDR3 DNA sequence: TGTGCCAGCAGTTTCCCTAGCGGGACCGGTGAGCAGTTCTTC. Amino acids: CASSFPSGTGEQFF.